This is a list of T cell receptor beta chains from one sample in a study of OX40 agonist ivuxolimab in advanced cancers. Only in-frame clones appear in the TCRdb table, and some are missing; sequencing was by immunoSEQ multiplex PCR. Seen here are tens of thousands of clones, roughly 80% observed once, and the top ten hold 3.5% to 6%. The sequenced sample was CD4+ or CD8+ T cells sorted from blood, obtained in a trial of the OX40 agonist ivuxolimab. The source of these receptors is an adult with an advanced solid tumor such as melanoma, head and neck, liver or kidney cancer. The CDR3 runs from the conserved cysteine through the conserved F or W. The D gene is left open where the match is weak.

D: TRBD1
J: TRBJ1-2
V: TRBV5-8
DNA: TGTGCCAGCAGCTCGTCGACGGGGACAGGCACTAACTATGGCTACACCTTC
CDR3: CASSSSTGTGTNYGYTF

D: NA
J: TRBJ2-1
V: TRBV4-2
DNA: TGTGCCAGCAGCTTAGGCCTAGTCCCCTACAATGAGCAGTTCTTC
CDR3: CASSLGLVPYNEQFF

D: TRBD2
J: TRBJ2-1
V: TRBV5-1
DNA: TGCGCCAGCAGCTTAAGTGGACTAGCGGGACTCAATGAGCAGTTCTTC
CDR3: CASSLSGLAGLNEQFF

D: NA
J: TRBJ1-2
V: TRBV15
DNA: TGTGCCACCAGCAGAGATTCCAGTCTTAGCACCTTC
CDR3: CATSRDSSLSTF

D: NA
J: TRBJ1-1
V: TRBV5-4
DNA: TGTGCCAGCAGCTTGGGGGTTCCGGGCAGGACCACTGAAGCTTTCTTT
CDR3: CASSLGVPGRTTEAFF

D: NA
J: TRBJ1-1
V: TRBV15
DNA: TGTGCCACCAGGAACAGGTATAACACTGAAGCTTTCTTT
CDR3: CATRNRYNTEAFF

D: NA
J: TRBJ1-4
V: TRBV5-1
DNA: TGCGCCAGCAGCTCGTGGGGGGGCGAAGTAATGAATGAAAAACTGTTTTTT
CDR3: CASSSWGGEVMNEKLFF

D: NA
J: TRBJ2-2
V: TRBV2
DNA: TGTGCCAGCAGTGTCAGAGGGGGTCCGAACACCGGGGAGCTGTTTTTT
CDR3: CASSVRGGPNTGELFF

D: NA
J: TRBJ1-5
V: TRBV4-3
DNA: TGCGCCAGCAGCCAAGAGAGGCTCGGTCAGCCCCAGCATTTT
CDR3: CASSQERLGQPQHF

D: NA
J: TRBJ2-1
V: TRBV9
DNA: TGTGCCAGCAGCGTCAGGGACGCACCCTACAATGAGCAGTTCTTC
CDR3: CASSVRDAPYNEQFF

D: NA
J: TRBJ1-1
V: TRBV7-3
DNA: TGTGCCAGCAGCTTAGCCGGACAGATGAACACTGAAGCTTTCTTT
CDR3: CASSLAGQMNTEAFF

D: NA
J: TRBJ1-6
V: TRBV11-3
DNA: TGTGCCAGCAGCCCCAGGGCCTATGGAAATTCACCCCTCCACTTT
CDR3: CASSPRAYGNSPLHF

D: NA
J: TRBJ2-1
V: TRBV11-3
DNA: TGTGCCAGCAGCTTAGATGGAGGGGTCCTATACAATGAGCAGTTCTTC
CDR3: CASSLDGGVLYNEQFF

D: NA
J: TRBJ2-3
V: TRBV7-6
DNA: TGTGCCAGCAGCCCGACCATCACAGATACGCAGTATTTT
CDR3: CASSPTITDTQYF

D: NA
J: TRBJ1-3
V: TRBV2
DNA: TGTGCCAGCAGTGAAACTGGGTTAAATGGGAACACCATATATTTT
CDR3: CASSETGLNGNTIYF

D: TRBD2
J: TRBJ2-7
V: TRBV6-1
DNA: TGTGCCAGCAGTGAAGGGACTAGCGGGGCCTACGAGCAGTACTTC
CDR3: CASSEGTSGAYEQYF

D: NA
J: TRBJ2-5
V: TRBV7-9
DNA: TGTGCCAGCAGGGAGGGACGGTACCAAGAGACCCAGTACTTC
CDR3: CASREGRYQETQYF

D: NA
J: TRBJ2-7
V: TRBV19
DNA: TGTGCCAGTAGTATAGGGGCCGTGGGACCATCTTCCTACGAGCAGTACTTC
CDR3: CASSIGAVGPSSYEQYF

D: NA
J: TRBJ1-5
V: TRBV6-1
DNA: TGTGCCAGCAGCCAACAGGTTTTAAGCAATCAGCCCCAGCATTTT
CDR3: CASSQQVLSNQPQHF

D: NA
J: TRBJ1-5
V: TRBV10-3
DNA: TGTGCCATCAGTCGGCAGGGCATAAATCAGCCCCAGCATTTT
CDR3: CAISRQGINQPQHF